A selection of T cell receptor beta chains follows, all from one sample in a study of shared clonotypes between healthy human individuals. Assay used: immunoSEQ multiplex PCR; TCRdb lists only in-frame clones, some missing. Here the sample spans roughly 220,000 clones, about 69% being singletons. The sequencing sample was made of memory CD4+ T cells sorted from blood. The receptor source for this set is a man aged 25-40 years in good health. The CDR3 runs from the conserved cysteine through the conserved F or W. A D gene is named only where the DNA matches it firmly. Some rows mark clone size as missing; the rest say once, few, many or name a class of expanded clone.

-	TRBJ1-1	TRBV6-6	-	CASLGDRTEAFF	TGTGCCAGCCTCGGGGATAGGACTGAAGCTTTCTTT
-	TRBJ1-5	TRBV14	-	CASSPGQPQHF	TGTGCCAGCTCACCAGGTCAGCCCCAGCATTTT
TRBD1	TRBJ1-3	TRBV7-8	once	CASSHDRGSGNTIYF	TGTGCCAGCAGCCACGACAGGGGATCTGGAAACACCATATATTTT
-	TRBJ2-1	TRBV12-5	-	CASTLAGTYNEQFF	TGTGCTAGTACTCTCGCAGGCACTTACAATGAGCAGTTCTTC
-	TRBJ2-3	TRBV7-2	few	CASTHPPDDRTDTQYF	TGTGCCAGCACCCATCCCCCGGACGATCGCACAGATACGCAGTATTTT
-	TRBJ2-5	TRBV30	-	CAWSVGGEETQYF	TGTGCCTGGAGTGTAGGAGGAGAAGAGACCCAGTACTTC
TRBD1	TRBJ2-5	TRBV5-6	-	CASSSGQGAGETQYF	TGTGCCAGCAGCTCGGGACAGGGGGCGGGAGAGACCCAGTACTTC
TRBD1	TRBJ1-5	TRBV28	once	CASTQGAGNQPQHF	TGTGCCAGCACCCAGGGGGCGGGCAATCAGCCCCAGCATTTT
-	TRBJ2-5	TRBV5-5	-	CASSRGPVETQYF	TGTGCCAGCAGTCGTGGCCCGGTCGAGACCCAGTACTTC
-	TRBJ1-3	TRBV6-1	few	CASTQNDDSGNTIYF	TGTGCCAGCACCCAGAACGACGACTCTGGAAACACCATATATTTT
-	TRBJ1-5	TRBV5-4	once	CASSLGRFGQPQHF	TGTGCCAGCAGCTTAGGACGTTTCGGTCAGCCCCAGCATTTT
-	TRBJ2-3	TRBV10-3	-	CAISVSLGRTDTQYF	TGTGCCATCAGTGTGTCCCTCGGTCGCACAGATACGCAGTATTTT
TRBD2	TRBJ2-7	TRBV2	few	CASRPLAGPPREQYF	TGTGCCAGCAGGCCACTAGCGGGGCCCCCTCGCGAGCAGTACTTC
TRBD1	TRBJ1-1	TRBV19	few	CASIHRQGSEAFF	TGTGCCAGTATCCACCGACAGGGCTCTGAAGCTTTCTTT
-	TRBJ2-1	TRBV5-1	once	CASRFEVSSPFLFF	TGCGCCAGCAGATTTGAAGTGTCCAGCCCGTTTTTGTTCTTC
-	TRBJ1-2	TRBV6-6	few	CASSYSPYGYTF	TGTGCCAGCAGTTACTCTCCCTATGGCTACACCTTC
TRBD2	TRBJ2-1	TRBV29-1	few	CSVDASGYEQFF	TGCAGCGTTGATGCTAGCGGGTATGAGCAGTTCTTC
-	TRBJ2-3	TRBV5-4	-	CASSPGLGGDTQYF	TGTGCCAGCAGCCCAGGACTTGGGGGGGATACGCAGTATTTT
-	TRBJ1-4	TRBV15	-	CATSRSSSENEKLFF	TGTGCCACCAGCAGATCCTCCAGCGAGAATGAAAAACTGTTTTTT
TRBD1	TRBJ2-2	TRBV5-1	-	CASRIDRGNTGELFF	TGCGCCAGCAGAATCGACAGGGGGAACACCGGGGAGCTGTTTTTT
-	TRBJ2-1	TRBV10-3	-	CAISENAGATYNEQFF	TGTGCCATCAGTGAGAACGCGGGGGCGACCTACAATGAGCAGTTCTTC
-	TRBJ2-3	TRBV4-1	-	CASSHGTFEPTDTQYF	TGCGCCAGCAGCCATGGGACCTTTGAACCCACAGATACGCAGTATTTT
TRBD2	TRBJ2-3	TRBV7-9	-	CASSPGTSGKVYF	TGTGCCAGCAGCCCCGGGACTAGCGGGAAGGTTTATTTT
-	TRBJ2-3	TRBV30	-	CAWSVPPSPTDTQYF	TGTGCCTGGAGTGTACCCCCTTCCCCCACAGATACGCAGTATTTT
TRBD2	TRBJ2-5	TRBV5-1	-	CASSVRFSGSETQYF	TGCGCCAGCAGCGTCAGATTTAGCGGGAGTGAGACCCAGTACTTC
-	TRBJ2-7	TRBV10-3	-	CAISEGRDPSYEQYF	TGTGCCATCAGTGAGGGCCGAGATCCTTCCTACGAGCAGTACTTC
-	TRBJ2-7	TRBV18	-	CASSEGRVYEQYF	TGTGCCAGCTCAGAGGGACGGGTCTACGAGCAGTACTTC
-	TRBJ2-3	TRBV7-2	once	CASSLEPSVDTQYF	TGTGCCAGCAGCTTAGAACCGTCCGTAGATACGCAGTATTTT
TRBD1	TRBJ1-4	TRBV5-6	-	CASSFSGQGFEKLFF	TGTGCCAGCAGCTTTTCGGGACAGGGTTTTGAAAAACTGTTTTTT
-	TRBJ2-7	TRBV28	-	CASRPQGTSYEQYF	TGTGCCAGCAGGCCACAGGGTACCTCCTACGAGCAGTACTTC
-	TRBJ2-1	TRBV6-5	-	CASSTRSEQFF	TGTGCCAGCAGTACCCGAAGCGAGCAGTTCTTC